The rows below give T cell receptor beta chains drawn from one sample of a study of blood T cell repertoires in COVID-19. Only in-frame clones appear in the TCRdb table, and some are missing; sequencing was by immunoSEQ multiplex PCR. The table lists a few hundred thousand clones, around 89% of them singletons. Sequenced input: PBMCs or T cells enriched from blood (not recorded which). The source is a middle-aged man who had recovered from COVID-19. CDR3s include the opening cysteine and the closing phenylalanine or tryptophan. Each record gives: CDR3 DNA, CDR3 protein, D gene, V gene, clone size, J gene. The D gene is left open where the match is weak. Only part of the rows carry a size: once, few, many, or a class if the clone is expanded.

CDR3 DNA: TGCGCCAGCAGTGTGGGTAGCGGGACTTACACCGGGGAGCTGTTTTTT
CDR3 protein: CASSVGSGTYTGELFF
D gene: TRBD2
V gene: TRBV10-2
clone size: -
J gene: TRBJ2-2

CDR3 DNA: TGTGCCAGCAGATACCAGCGGGAGGTGTACTTC
CDR3 protein: CASRYQREVYF
D gene: TRBD2
V gene: TRBV6-5
clone size: -
J gene: TRBJ2-7

CDR3 DNA: TGTGCCAGTAGTATAACGGACATCATGAACACTGAAGCTTTCTTT
CDR3 protein: CASSITDIMNTEAFF
D gene: -
V gene: TRBV19
clone size: -
J gene: TRBJ1-1

CDR3 DNA: TGTGCCAGCAGCTCACTTCGCGCTTCCTATGGCTACACCTTC
CDR3 protein: CASSSLRASYGYTF
D gene: -
V gene: TRBV7-8
clone size: -
J gene: TRBJ1-2

CDR3 DNA: TGTGCCAGCAGGCTACTGCCCGGACAAGGCACCTACGAGCAGTACTTC
CDR3 protein: CASRLLPGQGTYEQYF
D gene: -
V gene: TRBV27
clone size: -
J gene: TRBJ2-7

CDR3 DNA: TGCGCCAGCAGCCAAGATGAGGGCACCGGGGAGCTGTTTTTT
CDR3 protein: CASSQDEGTGELFF
D gene: -
V gene: TRBV4-1
clone size: -
J gene: TRBJ2-2

CDR3 DNA: TGTGCCAGCACCCGCCCGGGGGAAAAACTGTTTTTT
CDR3 protein: CASTRPGEKLFF
D gene: -
V gene: TRBV6-5
clone size: -
J gene: TRBJ1-4

CDR3 DNA: TGCGCCAGCAGCTTGGATGGGACAGGGCTTAGCAATCAGCCCCAGCATTTT
CDR3 protein: CASSLDGTGLSNQPQHF
D gene: TRBD1
V gene: TRBV5-1
clone size: few
J gene: TRBJ1-5

CDR3 DNA: TGTGCCAGCAGTCCGGCCGGCACGGGAGCATACACAGATACGCAGTATTTT
CDR3 protein: CASSPAGTGAYTDTQYF
D gene: -
V gene: TRBV28
clone size: -
J gene: TRBJ2-3

CDR3 DNA: TGTGCCAGCAGTTACGTCTCAGGGGTCATATTCTATGGCTACACCTTC
CDR3 protein: CASSYVSGVIFYGYTF
D gene: -
V gene: TRBV6-5
clone size: -
J gene: TRBJ1-2

CDR3 DNA: TGTGCCAGCAGCCCTCTAGCCACCGGGGAGCTGTTTTTT
CDR3 protein: CASSPLATGELFF
D gene: -
V gene: TRBV28
clone size: -
J gene: TRBJ2-2

CDR3 DNA: TGTGCCAGCAGCGCGGGGACAGGGGGCGCGGCTGAGGAGACCCAGTACTTC
CDR3 protein: CASSAGTGGAAEETQYF
D gene: TRBD1
V gene: TRBV11-3
clone size: -
J gene: TRBJ2-5

CDR3 DNA: TGTGCCAGTAGTCGAGAACTGATGAACACTGAAGCTTTCTTT
CDR3 protein: CASSRELMNTEAFF
D gene: -
V gene: TRBV19
clone size: -
J gene: TRBJ1-1

CDR3 DNA: TGTGCCAGCAGTTACGGGACCTGGGCGGGAGCCTCGGAGACCCAGTACTTC
CDR3 protein: CASSYGTWAGASETQYF
D gene: TRBD2
V gene: TRBV6-2/TRBV6-3
clone size: -
J gene: TRBJ2-5

CDR3 DNA: TGTGCTAGTGGTTTTGACGGGGGGGCTTTCTTT
CDR3 protein: CASGFDGGAFF
D gene: -
V gene: TRBV12-5
clone size: -
J gene: TRBJ1-1

CDR3 DNA: TGTGCCAGCAGAAAAGGGACAGGTACGAGCAATCAGCCCCAGCATTTT
CDR3 protein: CASRKGTGTSNQPQHF
D gene: TRBD1
V gene: TRBV7-2
clone size: -
J gene: TRBJ1-5

CDR3 DNA: TGTGCCAGTCGGGCGGACAGCCGGAGCTCTGGAAACACCATATATTTT
CDR3 protein: CASRADSRSSGNTIYF
D gene: -
V gene: TRBV19
clone size: -
J gene: TRBJ1-3

CDR3 DNA: TGCGCCAGCAGCTTGAGGGCCCGGGAAGGCTACAATGAGCAGTTCTTC
CDR3 protein: CASSLRAREGYNEQFF
D gene: -
V gene: TRBV5-1
clone size: -
J gene: TRBJ2-1

CDR3 DNA: TGTGCCAGCAGCTTGGATGGGGGGAAAGGAAACACCATATATTTT
CDR3 protein: CASSLDGGKGNTIYF
D gene: -
V gene: TRBV5-4
clone size: -
J gene: TRBJ1-3

CDR3 DNA: TGTGCCAGCAGCTTAGTCGGGACAGGGTCTCGGAATGAAAAACTGTTTTTT
CDR3 protein: CASSLVGTGSRNEKLFF
D gene: TRBD1
V gene: TRBV7-9
clone size: -
J gene: TRBJ1-4

CDR3 DNA: TGTGCCAGCAGCTCGGTTGGACAGGCCCGGTCTGGGGCCAACGTCCTGACTTTC
CDR3 protein: CASSSVGQARSGANVLTF
D gene: TRBD1
V gene: TRBV7-9
clone size: -
J gene: TRBJ2-6

CDR3 DNA: TGTGCCAGCAGTGAGCTTTCGGGGGGAGATCAGCCCCAGCATTTT
CDR3 protein: CASSELSGGDQPQHF
D gene: -
V gene: TRBV2
clone size: -
J gene: TRBJ1-5

CDR3 DNA: TGTGCCAGCAGTGCGACAGGGGGCGCCGCTGGGGCCAACGTCCTGACTTTC
CDR3 protein: CASSATGGAAGANVLTF
D gene: TRBD1
V gene: TRBV2
clone size: -
J gene: TRBJ2-6